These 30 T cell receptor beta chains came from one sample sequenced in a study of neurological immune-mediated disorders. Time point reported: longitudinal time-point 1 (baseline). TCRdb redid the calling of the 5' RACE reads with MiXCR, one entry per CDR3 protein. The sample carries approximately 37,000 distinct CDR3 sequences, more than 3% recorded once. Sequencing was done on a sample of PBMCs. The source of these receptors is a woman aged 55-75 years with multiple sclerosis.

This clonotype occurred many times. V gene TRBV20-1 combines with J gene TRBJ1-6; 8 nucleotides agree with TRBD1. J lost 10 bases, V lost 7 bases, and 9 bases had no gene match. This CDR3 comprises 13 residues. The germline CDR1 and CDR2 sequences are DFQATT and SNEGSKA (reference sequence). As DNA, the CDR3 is TGCAGTGTCCCGGGACAGGCTGGATCACCCCTCCACTTT. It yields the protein CSVPGQAGSPLHF.

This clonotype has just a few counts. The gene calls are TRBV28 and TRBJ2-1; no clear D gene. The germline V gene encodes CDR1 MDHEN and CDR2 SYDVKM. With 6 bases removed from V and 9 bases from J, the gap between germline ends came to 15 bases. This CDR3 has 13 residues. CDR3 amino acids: CASSPPSRSEQFF. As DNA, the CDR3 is TGTGCCAGCAGCCCCCCCTCAAGGAGTGAGCAGTTCTTC.

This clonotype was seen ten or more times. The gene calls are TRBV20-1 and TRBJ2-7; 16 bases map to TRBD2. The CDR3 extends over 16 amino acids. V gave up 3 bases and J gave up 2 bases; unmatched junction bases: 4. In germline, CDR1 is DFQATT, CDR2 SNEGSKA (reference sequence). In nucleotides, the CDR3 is TGCAGTGCTAGGGGACTAGCGGGGGGGCATCCCTACGAGCAGTACTTC. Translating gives CSARGLAGGHPYEQYF.

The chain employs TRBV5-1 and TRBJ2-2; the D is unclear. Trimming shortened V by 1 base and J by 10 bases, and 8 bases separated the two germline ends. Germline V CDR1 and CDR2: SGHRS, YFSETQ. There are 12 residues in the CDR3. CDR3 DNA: TGCGCCAGCAGCTTGACAGCCATGGAGCTGTTTTTT. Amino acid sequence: CASSLTAMELFF.

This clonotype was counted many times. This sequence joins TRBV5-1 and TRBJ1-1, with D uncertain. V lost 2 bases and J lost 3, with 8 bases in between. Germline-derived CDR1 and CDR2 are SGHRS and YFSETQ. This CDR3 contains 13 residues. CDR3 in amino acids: CASSLQSDTEAFF. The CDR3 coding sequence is TGCGCCAGCAGCTTACAGTCTGACACTGAAGCTTTCTTT. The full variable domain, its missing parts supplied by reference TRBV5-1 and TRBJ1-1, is KAGVTQTPRYLIKTRGQQVTLSCSPISGHRSVSWYQQTPGQGLQFLFEYFSETQRNKGNFPGRFSGRQFSNSRSEMNVSTLELGDSALYLCASSLQSDTEAFFGQGTRLTVV.

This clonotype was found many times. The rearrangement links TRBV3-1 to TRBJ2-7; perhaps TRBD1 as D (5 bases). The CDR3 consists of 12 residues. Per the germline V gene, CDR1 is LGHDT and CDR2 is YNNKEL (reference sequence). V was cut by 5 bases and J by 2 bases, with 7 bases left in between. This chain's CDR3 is CASSDSTYEQYF. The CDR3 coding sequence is TGTGCCAGCAGCGACAGCACCTACGAGCAGTACTTC.

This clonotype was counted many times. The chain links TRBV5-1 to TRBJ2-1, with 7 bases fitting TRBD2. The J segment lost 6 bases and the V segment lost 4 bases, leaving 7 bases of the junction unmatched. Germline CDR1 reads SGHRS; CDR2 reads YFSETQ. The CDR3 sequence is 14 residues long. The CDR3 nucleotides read TGCGCCAGCAGCGTGACTAGCACCGCCAATGAGCAGTTCTTC. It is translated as CASSVTSTANEQFF.

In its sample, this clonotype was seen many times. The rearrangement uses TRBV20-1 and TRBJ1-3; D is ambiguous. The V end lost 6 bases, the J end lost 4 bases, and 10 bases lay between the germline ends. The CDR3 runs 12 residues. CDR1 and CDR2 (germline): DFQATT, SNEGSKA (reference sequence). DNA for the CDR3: TGCAGTGCCGACCTTGGGGGAAACACCATATATTTT. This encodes CSADLGGNTIYF.

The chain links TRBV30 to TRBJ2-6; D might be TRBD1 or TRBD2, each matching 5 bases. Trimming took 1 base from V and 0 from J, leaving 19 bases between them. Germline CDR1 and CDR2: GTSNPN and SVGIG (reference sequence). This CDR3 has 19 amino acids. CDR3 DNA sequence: TGTGCCTGGAGTGAACTACCGGGACGGATTTTCTCTGGGGCCAACGTCCTGACTTTC. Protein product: CAWSELPGRIFSGANVLTF.

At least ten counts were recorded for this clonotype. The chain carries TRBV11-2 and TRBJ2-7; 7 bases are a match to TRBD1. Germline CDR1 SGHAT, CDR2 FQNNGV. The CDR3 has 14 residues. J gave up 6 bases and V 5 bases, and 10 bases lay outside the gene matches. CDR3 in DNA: TGTGCCAGCAGCAAGGGGGCGGGTTCGCTCGAGCAGTACTTC. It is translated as CASSKGAGSLEQYF.

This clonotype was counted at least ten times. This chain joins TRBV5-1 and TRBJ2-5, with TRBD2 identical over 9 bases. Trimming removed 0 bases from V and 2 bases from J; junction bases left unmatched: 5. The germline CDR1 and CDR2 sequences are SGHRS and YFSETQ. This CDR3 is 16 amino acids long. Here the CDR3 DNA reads TGCGCCAGCAGCTTGGCCCTAGCGGGGAATCAAGAGACCCAGTACTTC. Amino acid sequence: CASSLALAGNQETQYF.

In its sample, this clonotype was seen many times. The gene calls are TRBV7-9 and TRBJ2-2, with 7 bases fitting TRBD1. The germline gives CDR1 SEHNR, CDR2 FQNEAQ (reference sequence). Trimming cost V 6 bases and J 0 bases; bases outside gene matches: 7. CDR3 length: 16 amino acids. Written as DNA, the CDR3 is TGTGCCAGCAGAAGGATGGGACAGCCGAACACCGGGGAGCTGTTTTTT. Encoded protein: CASRRMGQPNTGELFF.

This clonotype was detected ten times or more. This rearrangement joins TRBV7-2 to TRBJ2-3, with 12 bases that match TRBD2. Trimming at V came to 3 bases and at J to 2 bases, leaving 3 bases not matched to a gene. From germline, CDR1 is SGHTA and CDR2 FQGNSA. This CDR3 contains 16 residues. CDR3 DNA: TGTGCCAGCAGCTTCGGACTAGCGGGGATCACAGATACGCAGTATTTT. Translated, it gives CASSFGLAGITDTQYF. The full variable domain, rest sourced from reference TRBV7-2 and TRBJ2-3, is GAGVSQSPSNKVTEKGKDVELRCDPISGHTALYWYRQSLGQGLEFLIYFQGNSAPDKSGLPSDRFSAERTGGSVSTLTIQRTQQEDSAVYLCASSFGLAGITDTQYFGPGTRLTVL.

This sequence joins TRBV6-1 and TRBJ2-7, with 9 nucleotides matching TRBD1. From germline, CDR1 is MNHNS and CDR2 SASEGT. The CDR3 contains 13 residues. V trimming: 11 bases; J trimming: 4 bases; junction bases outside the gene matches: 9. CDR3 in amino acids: CAVDRTGAYEQYF. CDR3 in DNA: TGTGCCGTTGACCGGACAGGGGCGTACGAGCAGTACTTC.

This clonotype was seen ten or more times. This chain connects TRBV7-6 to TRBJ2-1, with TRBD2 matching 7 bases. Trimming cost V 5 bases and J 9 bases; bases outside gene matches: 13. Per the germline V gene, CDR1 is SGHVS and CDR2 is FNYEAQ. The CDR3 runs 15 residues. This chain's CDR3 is CASSLPNGGSPEQFF. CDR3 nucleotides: TGTGCCAGCAGCCTACCCAACGGGGGGTCCCCTGAGCAGTTCTTC.

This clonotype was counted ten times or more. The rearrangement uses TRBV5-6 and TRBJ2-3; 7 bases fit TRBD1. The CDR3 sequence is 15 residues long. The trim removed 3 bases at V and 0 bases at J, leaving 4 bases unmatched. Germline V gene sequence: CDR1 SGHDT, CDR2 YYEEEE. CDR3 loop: CASSWGQRSTDTQYF. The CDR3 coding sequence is TGTGCCAGCAGCTGGGGACAGAGGAGCACAGATACGCAGTATTTT. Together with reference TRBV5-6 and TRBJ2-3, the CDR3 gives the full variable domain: DAGVTQSPTHLIKTRGQQVTLRCSPKSGHDTVSWYQQALGQGPQFIFQYYEEEERQRGNFPDRFSGHQFPNYSSELNVNALLLGDSALYLCASSWGQRSTDTQYFGPGTRLTVL.

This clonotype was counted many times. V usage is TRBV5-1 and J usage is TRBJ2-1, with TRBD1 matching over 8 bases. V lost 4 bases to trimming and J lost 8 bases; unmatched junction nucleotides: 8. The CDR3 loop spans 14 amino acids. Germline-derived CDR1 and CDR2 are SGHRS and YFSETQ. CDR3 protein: CASSNDRGSDEQFF. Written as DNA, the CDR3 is TGCGCCAGCAGCAATGACAGGGGTTCGGATGAGCAGTTCTTC. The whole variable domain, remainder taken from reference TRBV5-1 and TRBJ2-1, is KAGVTQTPRYLIKTRGQQVTLSCSPISGHRSVSWYQQTPGQGLQFLFEYFSETQRNKGNFPGRFSGRQFSNSRSEMNVSTLELGDSALYLCASSNDRGSDEQFFGPGTRLTVL.

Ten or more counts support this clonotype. The CDR3 sequence is CASSSSSGMGPQHF. The CDR3 DNA follows: TGTGCCAGCAGTTCATCCAGTGGGATGGGGCCCCAGCATTTT. The genes are TRBV6-5 and TRBJ1-5; no clear D gene. Germline V gene data show CDR1 as MNHEY and CDR2 as SVGAGI. V lost 4 bases, J lost 9 bases, and 16 bases lay in between. The CDR3 is 14 amino acids.

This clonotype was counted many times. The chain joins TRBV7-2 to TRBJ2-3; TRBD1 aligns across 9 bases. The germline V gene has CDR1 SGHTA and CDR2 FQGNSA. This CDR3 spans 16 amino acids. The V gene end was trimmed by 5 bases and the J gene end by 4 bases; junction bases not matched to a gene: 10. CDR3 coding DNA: TGTGCCAGCAGCCAAACACAGGGGGCGCGCGCAGATACGCAGTATTTT. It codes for CASSQTQGARADTQYF.

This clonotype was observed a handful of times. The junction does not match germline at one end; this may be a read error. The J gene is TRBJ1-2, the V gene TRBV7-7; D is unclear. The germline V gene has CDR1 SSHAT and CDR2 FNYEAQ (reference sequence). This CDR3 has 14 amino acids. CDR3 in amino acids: CASSPLRVSYGYTF. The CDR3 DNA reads TGTGCTAGCAGCCCCCTTCGGGTTTCCTATGGCTACACCTTC.

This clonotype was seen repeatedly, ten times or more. The CDR3 nucleotides read TGCAGTGCTAGAGACCACGGGACAGGCCTAAATGAGCAGTTCTTC. This translates into CSARDHGTGLNEQFF. This chain uses TRBV20-1 with TRBJ2-1, with 8 bases fitting TRBD1. Losses at the gene ends were 0 bases for V and 7 bases for J; bases not matched to a gene: 8. This CDR3 contains 15 residues. Germline lookup yields CDR1 DFQATT and CDR2 SNEGSKA (reference sequence).

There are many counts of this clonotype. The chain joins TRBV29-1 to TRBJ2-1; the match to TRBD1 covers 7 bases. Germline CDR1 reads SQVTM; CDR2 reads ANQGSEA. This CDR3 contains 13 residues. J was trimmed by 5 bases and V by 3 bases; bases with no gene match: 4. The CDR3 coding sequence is TGCAGCGTTGAGGGGACAGAAAACAATGAGCAGTTCTTC. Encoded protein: CSVEGTENNEQFF.

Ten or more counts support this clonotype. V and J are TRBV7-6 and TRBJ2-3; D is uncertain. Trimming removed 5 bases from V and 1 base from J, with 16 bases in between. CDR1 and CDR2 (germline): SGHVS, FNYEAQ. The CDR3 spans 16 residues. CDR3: CASSVLGKAGTDTQYF. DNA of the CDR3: TGTGCCAGCAGCGTTTTGGGCAAGGCGGGCACAGATACGCAGTATTTT.

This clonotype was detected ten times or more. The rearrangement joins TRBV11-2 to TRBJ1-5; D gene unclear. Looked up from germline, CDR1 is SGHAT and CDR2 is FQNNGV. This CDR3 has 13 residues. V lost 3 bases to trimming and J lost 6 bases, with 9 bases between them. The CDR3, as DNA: TGTGCCAGCAGCTTTCGAGGGTCTCAGCCCCAGCATTTT. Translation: CASSFRGSQPQHF.

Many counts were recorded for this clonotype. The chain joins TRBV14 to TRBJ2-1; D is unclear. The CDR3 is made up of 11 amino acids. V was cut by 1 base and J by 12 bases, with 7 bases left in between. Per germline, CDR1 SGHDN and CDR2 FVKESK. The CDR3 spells CASSQGIRQFF. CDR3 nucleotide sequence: TGTGCCAGCAGCCAAGGCATAAGGCAGTTCTTC.

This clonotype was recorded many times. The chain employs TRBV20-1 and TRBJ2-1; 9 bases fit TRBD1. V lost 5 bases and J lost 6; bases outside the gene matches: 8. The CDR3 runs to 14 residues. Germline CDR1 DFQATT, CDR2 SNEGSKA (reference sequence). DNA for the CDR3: TGCAGTGCTCCCGGGACAGGGAATTCCAATGAGCAGTTCTTC. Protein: CSAPGTGNSNEQFF.

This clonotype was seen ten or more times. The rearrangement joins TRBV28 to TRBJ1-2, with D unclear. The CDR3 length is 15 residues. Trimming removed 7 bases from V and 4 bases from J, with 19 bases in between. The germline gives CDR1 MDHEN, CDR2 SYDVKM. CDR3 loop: CASTRTPPWAYGYTF. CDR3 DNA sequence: TGTGCCAGCACCAGGACCCCCCCTTGGGCCTATGGCTACACCTTC.

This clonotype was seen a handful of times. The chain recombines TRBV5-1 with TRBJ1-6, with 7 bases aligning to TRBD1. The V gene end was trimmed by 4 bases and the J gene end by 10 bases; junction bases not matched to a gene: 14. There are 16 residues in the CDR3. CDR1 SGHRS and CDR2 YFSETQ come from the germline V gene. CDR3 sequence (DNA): TGCGCCAGCAGCCGAAATAGCGCAGGGGGAGGCTCACCCCTCCACTTT. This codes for CASSRNSAGGGSPLHF.

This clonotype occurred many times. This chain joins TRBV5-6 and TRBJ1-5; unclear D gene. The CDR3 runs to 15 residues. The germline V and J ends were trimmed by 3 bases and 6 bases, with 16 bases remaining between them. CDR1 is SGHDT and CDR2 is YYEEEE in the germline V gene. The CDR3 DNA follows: TGTGCCAGCAGCTCCCGCCTCACGGAGCCTCAGCCCCAGCATTTT. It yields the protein CASSSRLTEPQPQHF. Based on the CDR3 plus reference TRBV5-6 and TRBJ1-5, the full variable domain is DAGVTQSPTHLIKTRGQQVTLRCSPKSGHDTVSWYQQALGQGPQFIFQYYEEEERQRGNFPDRFSGHQFPNYSSELNVNALLLGDSALYLCASSSRLTEPQPQHFGDGTRLSIL.

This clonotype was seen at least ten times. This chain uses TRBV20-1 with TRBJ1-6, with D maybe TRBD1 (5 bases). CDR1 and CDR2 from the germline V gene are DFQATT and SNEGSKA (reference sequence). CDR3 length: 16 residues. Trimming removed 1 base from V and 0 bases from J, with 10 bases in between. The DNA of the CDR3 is TGCAGTGCTAGAGCGGGGCTTAGCTCCTATAATTCACCCCTCCACTTT. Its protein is CSARAGLSSYNSPLHF.